This T cell receptor beta chain was identified during a study of Ad26.COV2.S vaccination and SARS-CoV-2 variants. Study overall: Administration of Ad26.COV2.S was intramuscular, either once or twice 56 days apart. Study-level findings and limits: The TCR-based breadth and depth measures might underestimate overall T cell responses.

Details on this clone: Its antigen is unidentified.

V shed 4 bases and J 3 bases; nucleotides not matched to a gene: 8. The CDR3 extends over 18 amino acids. Germline V CDR1 and CDR2: MGHRA, YSYEKL. Treatment indicated: around 19 received Ad26.COV2.S at low or high dose, single or two shots; roughly five received placebo; per-sample allocation not given. Vaccine and placebo recipients were sampled on day 63 after the first injection. Assay: immunoSEQ multiplex PCR; the TCRdb copy retains only in-frame clones and omits some. There are 350,000 to 400,000 clones in the sample; around 85% occur only once, and under 3.5% lies in the top ten. J is TRBJ2-6 and V is TRBV4-1; 11 nucleotides agree with TRBD2. The specimen was peripheral blood, collected in a trial of Ad26.COV2.S vaccine versus placebo. The TCR originated in a person between 18 and 65 years old who received the Ad26.COV2.S COVID-19 vaccine or a placebo. CDR3 residues: CASSPGTLAGGGANVLTF. The CDR3 DNA is TGCGCCAGCAGCCCTGGGACCCTAGCGGGGGGTGGGGCCAACGTCCTGACTTTC.